A single sample is the source of the 30 T cell receptor beta chains below, sequenced in a study of T cells in Graves' hyperthyroidism and ophthalmopathy. Researchers amplified the TCR beta CDR3 regions from RNA transcripts. A first-round RT-PCR of the TCR CDR3 used the HTBI primer set. One entry per CDR3 protein results from TCRdb running MiXCR on the multiplex PCR reads. The table records about 720,000 distinct CDR3 sequences, about 16% of them present only once. The sequenced material came from blood. These receptor sequences come from a man between 18 and 35 years old with Graves' hyperthyroidism.

The table lists this clonotype with a few counts. The chain uses TRBV5-1 and TRBJ2-3; D remains ambiguous. This CDR3 contains 14 residues. With 0 bases removed from V and 4 bases from J, the gap between germline ends came to 9 bases. Germline-derived CDR1 and CDR2 are SGHRS and YFSETQ. CDR3 sequence (DNA): TGCGCCAGCAGCTTGGATAGCAGCCCAGATACGCAGTATTTT. This translates into CASSLDSSPDTQYF. The entire variable domain, with the rest obtained from reference TRBV5-1 and TRBJ2-3, is as follows: KAGVTQTPRYLIKTRGQQVTLSCSPISGHRSVSWYQQTPGQGLQFLFEYFSETQRNKGNFPGRFSGRQFSNSRSEMNVSTLELGDSALYLCASSLDSSPDTQYFGPGTRLTVL.

This clonotype came up many times. V is TRBV6-1 and J is TRBJ1-6; the D is unclear. CDR3 size: 18 residues. Germline V gene sequence: CDR1 MNHNS, CDR2 SASEGT. V lost 5 bases and J lost 2, with 19 bases in between. For the CDR3, the DNA is TGTGCCAGCAGTCCCTCCGGTGAGAGCGGGACCTATAATTCACCCCTCCACTTT. This encodes CASSPSGESGTYNSPLHF.

The sample holds many counts of this clonotype. The rearrangement uses TRBV20-1 and TRBJ2-5, with 7 bases aligning to TRBD1. The CDR3 consists of 14 residues. Per the germline V gene, CDR1 is DFQATT and CDR2 is SNEGSKA (reference sequence). The ends lost 3 bases at V and 3 bases at J; junction bases unmatched: 7. Here the CDR3 DNA reads TGCAGTGCTAGGAATTACGACAGGGAAGAGACCCAGTACTTC. Its protein is CSARNYDREETQYF.

The J gene is TRBJ1-2, the V gene TRBV29-1; the D is unclear. This CDR3 spans 12 amino acids. The V and J ends lost 6 bases and 2 bases respectively, with 10 bases between them. Germline V gives CDR1 SQVTM, CDR2 ANQGSEA. Written as DNA, the CDR3 is TGCAGCGTGAACACCCAGAACTATGGCTACACCTTC. This codes for CSVNTQNYGYTF. The entire variable domain, with the rest obtained from reference TRBV29-1 and TRBJ1-2, is as follows: SAVISQKPSRDICQRGTSLTIQCQVDSQVTMMFWYRQQPGQSLTLIATANQGSEATYESGFVIDKFPISRPNLTFSTLTVSNMSPEDSSIYLCSVNTQNYGYTFGSGTRLTVV.

A remark on this clonotype: A much larger clone lies a single base off, so this may be a read error. V is TRBV30 and J is TRBJ2-1, with 12 nucleotides matching TRBD2. The J call may not be correct, given that the DNA end is closer to TRBJ2-7. The CDR3 runs 14 residues. The germline gives CDR1 GTSNPN, CDR2 SVGIG (reference sequence). The CDR3 DNA is TGTGCCTGGAGCCCACTAGCGGGAGGTAATGAGCAGTACTTC. Its translation is CAWSPLAGGNEQYF.

This clonotype was seen ten or more times. The chain joins TRBV7-9 to TRBJ2-7; D unclear. The length of the CDR3 is 14 residues. Germline CDR1 SEHNR, CDR2 FQNEAQ (reference sequence). V lost 5 bases and J 0 bases, leaving 11 bases between the germline ends. For the CDR3, the DNA is TGTGCCAGCAGCAACGACGGTAGCTCCTACGAGCAGTACTTC. It encodes CASSNDGSSYEQYF.

This clonotype was recorded at least ten times. This rearrangement joins TRBV12-3 or TRBV12-4 to TRBJ2-5; D might be TRBD2 (5 bases). V was cut by 6 bases and J by 4 bases, with 9 bases left in between. This CDR3 contains 12 residues. CDR3 residues: CASSTRGETQYF. The CDR3 DNA reads as TGTGCCAGCAGCACTAGAGGAGAGACCCAGTACTTC.

The rearrangement links TRBV6-2 or TRBV6-3 to TRBJ1-2; 10 positions match TRBD1. J was trimmed by 7 bases and V by 8 bases; bases with no gene match: 13. The CDR3 sequence is 15 residues long. The germline V gene has CDR1 MNHEY and CDR2 SVGEGT. CDR3 bases: TGTGCCAGCGCAGGATCCCCGGGACAGGGGTCTGGCTACACCTTC. It encodes CASAGSPGQGSGYTF.

The sample holds many counts of this clonotype. This rearrangement joins TRBV6-1 to TRBJ1-2, with 8 bases lining up with TRBD1. This CDR3 region has 13 residues. The trim removed 4 bases at V and 6 bases at J, leaving 4 bases unmatched. Germline V gene sequence: CDR1 MNHNS, CDR2 SASEGT. The DNA for the CDR3 is TGTGCCAGCAGTGCGGACAGGGAGGATGGCTACACCTTC. Translated: CASSADREDGYTF.

The sample holds many counts of this clonotype. The V gene is TRBV18, the J gene TRBJ2-2; D remains ambiguous. Trimming took off 5 bases at V and 0 bases at J, with 10 bases between the two ends. CDR3 size: 15 residues. The germline V gene has CDR1 KGHSH and CDR2 LQKENI. DNA of the CDR3: TGTGCCAGCTCAAGAGACCCTGCGAACACCGGGGAGCTGTTTTTT. Protein: CASSRDPANTGELFF.

A note on this clonotype: A read error is possible here, since a much larger clone lies one base away. CDR3: CASRPTSGGVYEQYF. The CDR3 DNA sequence: TGTGCCAGCAGACCGACTAGCGGGGGGGTGTACGAGCAGTACTTC. V and J are TRBV6-1 and TRBJ2-7; 14 nucleotides agree with TRBD2. Germline CDR1 MNHNS, CDR2 SASEGT. J was trimmed by 4 bases and V by 6 bases; bases with no gene match: 5. CDR3 length: 15 amino acids.

This chain connects TRBV7-3 to TRBJ2-7; 8 bases line up with TRBD2. Germline CDR1 reads SGHTA; CDR2 reads FQGTGA. J lost 2 bases, V lost 1 base, and 7 bases had no gene match. This CDR3 region has 16 residues. CDR3: CASSLRAGGLTYEQYF. The CDR3 DNA reads TGTGCCAGCAGCTTAAGGGCGGGAGGTCTTACCTACGAGCAGTACTTC.

This clonotype was seen repeatedly, ten times or more. DNA for the CDR3: TGTGCCAGCAGCCCCCCATCGGGAACGTTTCAGCCCCAGCATTTT. Translating gives CASSPPSGTFQPQHF. The chain has TRBV28 and TRBJ1-5; D gene uncertain. CDR1 is MDHEN and CDR2 is SYDVKM in the germline V gene. The CDR3 sequence is 15 residues long. V lost 6 bases and J lost 6, with 18 bases in between. Complete variable domain (other parts from reference TRBV28 and TRBJ1-5): DVKVTQSSRYLVKRTGEKVFLECVQDMDHENMFWYRQDPGLGLRLIYFSYDVKMKEKGDIPEGYSVSREKKERFSLILESASTNQTSMYLCASSPPSGTFQPQHFGDGTRLSIL.

There are many counts of this clonotype. J is TRBJ2-1 and V is TRBV7-9; no reliable D call. This CDR3 has 14 residues. Trimming pared 0 bases from V and 8 bases from J, leaving 11 bases between. Germline assignment: CDR1 SEHNR and CDR2 FQNEAQ (reference sequence). The CDR3 coding sequence is TGTGCCAGCAGCTTAGCACTCCCCGGACATGAGCAGTTCTTC. Amino acids: CASSLALPGHEQFF.

This clonotype was counted ten times or more. The rearrangement joins TRBV28 to TRBJ1-1, with TRBD1 as a possible D gene (6 bases). The V and J ends lost 5 bases and 6 bases respectively, with 19 bases between them. Germline CDR1 is MDHEN and CDR2 is SYDVKM. There are 15 residues in the CDR3. CDR3 in amino acids: CASSPQLRGASEAFF. CDR3 nucleotides: TGTGCCAGCAGTCCGCAACTGAGGGGGGCTTCTGAAGCTTTCTTT.

This clonotype was counted at least ten times. The rearrangement joins TRBV28 to TRBJ2-7, with TRBD2 matching over 7 bases. The V segment lost 2 bases and the J segment 2 bases; nucleotides outside the gene matches: 9. This CDR3 region has 16 residues. The germline V gene encodes CDR1 MDHEN and CDR2 SYDVKM. The CDR3 sequence is CASSLGPLAAPYEQYF. Written as DNA, the CDR3 is TGTGCCAGCAGTTTAGGCCCTCTAGCGGCGCCCTACGAGCAGTACTTC.

The J gene is TRBJ2-7, the V gene TRBV10-3, with 10 bases identical to TRBD2. This CDR3 has 16 residues. Germline trimming cut 3 bases from V and 2 bases from J; bases unmatched to any gene: 7. Germline values: CDR1 ENHRY, CDR2 SYGVKD. CDR3 coding DNA: TGTGCCATCAGTGAAGGGAGCGGGAGGGGGACCTACGAGCAGTACTTC. It codes for CAISEGSGRGTYEQYF.

The V and J genes are TRBV12-3 or TRBV12-4 and TRBJ2-7; D not certain. The CDR3 is 15 residues long. With 1 base removed from V and 5 bases from J, the gap between germline ends came to 15 bases. CDR3 sequence (DNA): TGTGCCAGCAGTTTAGATGGCAGCCTTATGCACGAGCAGTACTTC. Encoded protein: CASSLDGSLMHEQYF.

The chain is built from TRBV12-3 or TRBV12-4 and TRBJ1-5; D is unresolved. Deletions cut 2 bases from V and 1 base from J, with 12 bases between. CDR3 length: 16 amino acids. CDR3 region: CASSLLALGSNQPQHF. The CDR3 DNA reads TGTGCCAGCAGTTTATTGGCCCTCGGGAGCAATCAGCCCCAGCATTTT.

V usage is TRBV7-8 and J usage is TRBJ2-1; TRBD1 matches at 7 bases. The CDR3 totals 13 residues. J gave up 7 bases and V 6 bases, and 6 bases lay outside the gene matches. Germline V gene data show CDR1 as SGHVS and CDR2 as FQNEAQ. CDR3 protein: CASSTGALNEQFF. The CDR3 bases are TGTGCCAGCAGTACAGGGGCCCTTAATGAGCAGTTCTTC.

V gene TRBV2 combines with J gene TRBJ2-7; D perhaps matches TRBD1 (6 bases). The CDR3 has 13 amino acids. The germline V gene has CDR1 SNHLY and CDR2 FYNNEI. The ends were cut back, 5 bases at V and 2 bases at J, with 10 bases in the middle. CDR3 sequence: CASSKGTTYEQYF. In DNA form, the CDR3 reads TGTGCCAGCAGTAAAGGGACAACCTACGAGCAGTACTTC. The variable domain in full, with the rest retrieved from reference TRBV2 and TRBJ2-7, is EPEVTQTPSHQVTQMGQEVILRCVPISNHLYFYWYRQILGQKVEFLVSFYNNEISEKSEIFDDQFSVERPDGSNFTLKIRSTKLEDSAMYFCASSKGTTYEQYFGPGTRLTVT.

The chain is built from TRBV29-1 and TRBJ2-3, with 9 bases that match TRBD2. CDR1 and CDR2 (germline): SQVTM, ANQGSEA. Trimming at V came to 0 bases and at J to 4 bases, leaving 8 bases not matched to a gene. The CDR3 consists of 16 residues. The CDR3 sequence is CSVEDLAGGVPDTQYF. In DNA form, the CDR3 reads TGCAGCGTTGAAGATCTTGCGGGAGGGGTCCCAGATACGCAGTATTTT.

This clonotype has at least ten counts. The chain combines TRBV20-1 with TRBJ1-1, with TRBD1 as a possible D gene (5 bases). This CDR3 contains 12 residues. Germline V lookup: CDR1 DFQATT, CDR2 SNEGSKA (reference sequence). The ends were cut back, 3 bases at V and 5 bases at J, with 10 bases in the middle. CDR3 protein: CSARGPVTEAFF. The CDR3 DNA reads as TGCAGTGCTAGGGGGCCAGTGACTGAAGCTTTCTTT.

Comments on this clonotype: Being one base from a much bigger clone, this may be a read error. The chain uses TRBV11-2 and TRBJ2-7; 7 bases match TRBD1. Germline values: CDR1 SGHAT, CDR2 FQNNGV. This CDR3 contains 15 residues. The CDR3 region has the DNA TGTGCCTGCAGCTTAGTAGGGGGACAGTCCTACGAGCAGTACTTC. Its translation is CACSLVGGQSYEQYF.

The CDR3 spells CASTPPGQGDYEQYF. The CDR3 DNA follows: TGTGCCAGCACCCCTCCGGGACAGGGGGATTACGAGCAGTACTTC. The chain carries TRBV11-2 and TRBJ2-7; 11 positions match TRBD1. After removal of 7 bases from V and 4 bases from J, the junction contained 9 bases not matched to a gene. The germline CDR1 and CDR2 sequences are SGHAT and FQNNGV. The CDR3 consists of 15 residues.

This clonotype occurred many times. The genes are TRBV12-3 or TRBV12-4 and TRBJ2-5, with a possible D match to TRBD1 (6 bases). Trimming took 3 bases from V and 3 from J, leaving 8 bases between them. The CDR3 is 13 residues long. The CDR3 spells CASSFAGEETQYF. The CDR3 DNA reads as TGTGCCAGCAGTTTTGCAGGGGAAGAGACCCAGTACTTC.

The chain employs TRBV28 and TRBJ2-1; 11 bases align to TRBD2. The CDR3 runs to 16 residues. The V gene end was trimmed by 7 bases and the J gene end by 1 base; junction bases not matched to a gene: 6. Germline CDR1 is MDHEN and CDR2 is SYDVKM. The CDR3 coding sequence is TGTGCCAGCACTCGACTAGCGGGGATTTCCTACAATGAGCAGTTCTTC. Its protein product is CASTRLAGISYNEQFF.

This clonotype showed up just a few times. This sequence joins TRBV13 and TRBJ2-3, with D possibly TRBD2 on 6 matching bases. The V end was cut by 5 bases, the J end by 7 bases, with 16 bases between. From germline, CDR1 is PRHDT and CDR2 FYEKMQ (reference sequence). This CDR3 has 14 residues. The CDR3 DNA sequence: TGTGCCAGCAGCCCCGGGACTCCCCCACATACGCAGTATTTT. Translation: CASSPGTPPHTQYF.

This clonotype was recorded a few times. The rearrangement links TRBV10-3 to TRBJ1-1; D not certain. Trimming left V 4 bases short and J 4 bases short, with 13 bases between. This CDR3 is built from 14 residues. The germline V gene has CDR1 ENHRY and CDR2 SYGVKD. The CDR3 loop reads CAISVVEGGTEAFF. CDR3 DNA sequence: TGTGCCATCAGTGTAGTAGAGGGAGGCACTGAAGCTTTCTTT.

The chain links TRBV29-1 to TRBJ1-2, with TRBD1 as a possible D gene (5 bases). The CDR3 runs to 15 residues. Between the trimmed V and J ends, which lost 0 bases and 3 bases, there was a span of 14 bases. Germline CDR1 is SQVTM and CDR2 is ANQGSEA. The CDR3 spells CSVEDVVGADYGYTF. CDR3 nucleotides: TGCAGCGTTGAAGATGTTGTAGGGGCGGACTATGGCTACACCTTC.